Below, 20 T cell receptor beta chains from the same sample are listed, as sequenced in a study of CD8 T cells in Susac syndrome. The RNA, about 0.5 to 1 ug, was put through reverse transcription using random hexamers. TCRdb processed the immunoSEQ multiplex PCR reads anew with MiXCR; each CDR3 protein has one entry. The data contain just over 300,000 distinct CDR3 sequences, around 90% of them seen just once; the ten biggest clones take up roughly 0.064%. Sequencing was performed on CD4+ T cells from PBMCs. All receptors come from a human donor with multiple sclerosis.

J is TRBJ2-3 and V is TRBV29-1; D unresolved. The CDR3 extends over 15 amino acids. V was clipped by 4 bases and J by 0 bases, with 14 bases between them. The V gene's germline CDR1 is SQVTM and CDR2 ANQGSEA. In DNA form, the CDR3 reads TGCAGCGTTGGGGAAGGTTTAACTAGCACAGATACGCAGTATTTT. Its translation is CSVGEGLTSTDTQYF.

The chain joins TRBV25-1 to TRBJ1-1; D is possibly TRBD1 (6 bases). V was trimmed by 4 bases and J by 4 bases, leaving 10 bases between them. Germline assignment: CDR1 MGHDK and CDR2 SYGVNS. The CDR3 consists of 13 residues. The CDR3, as DNA: TGTGCCAGCAGTGGATCCAGGGGCACTGAAGCTTTCTTT. Protein: CASSGSRGTEAFF.

This clonotype has more than one count but fewer than ten. This rearrangement joins TRBV5-1 to TRBJ1-1, with a tentative D call TRBD1 (6 bases). Germline CDR1 and CDR2: SGHRS and YFSETQ. V lost 4 bases and J lost 6, with 16 bases in between. The CDR3 extends over 14 amino acids. Here the CDR3 DNA reads TGCGCCAGCAGCATTGCGGGGGCAATCTCTGAAGCTTTCTTT. This sequence encodes CASSIAGAISEAFF. Based on the CDR3 plus reference TRBV5-1 and TRBJ1-1, the full variable domain is KAGVTQTPRYLIKTRGQQVTLSCSPISGHRSVSWYQQTPGQGLQFLFEYFSETQRNKGNFPGRFSGRQFSNSRSEMNVSTLELGDSALYLCASSIAGAISEAFFGQGTRLTVV.

The CDR3 coding sequence is TGCAGCGTATCTACAGGGGGCGATTCACCCCTCCACTTT. It yields the protein CSVSTGGDSPLHF. V gene TRBV29-1 combines with J gene TRBJ1-6; TRBD1 agrees at 9 bases. CDR1 and CDR2 from the germline V gene are SQVTM and ANQGSEA. This CDR3 has 13 residues. J was trimmed by 8 bases and V by 6 bases; bases with no gene match: 5.

The V gene is TRBV6-5, the J gene TRBJ2-1; D possibly corresponds to TRBD2 (6 bases). Trimming stripped 2 bases from V and 2 bases from J, with 10 bases between. The CDR3 contains 15 residues. Germline V gives CDR1 MNHEY, CDR2 SVGAGI. Here the CDR3 DNA reads TGTGCCAGCAGTTACGAGCGGAGGGCCTACAATGAGCAGTTCTTC. It yields the protein CASSYERRAYNEQFF.

This chain joins TRBV20-1 and TRBJ2-7; possibly TRBD2 for D (5 bases). Germline V gene sequence: CDR1 DFQATT, CDR2 SNEGSKA (reference sequence). V lost 1 base and J lost 6, with 10 bases in between. The CDR3 runs to 12 residues. CDR3 sequence reads: CSARGLNREQYF. DNA for the CDR3: TGCAGTGCTAGAGGACTAAATCGCGAGCAGTACTTC.

This clonotype was seen once. V is TRBV6-2 or TRBV6-3 and J is TRBJ2-7; D tentatively reads TRBD1 or TRBD2 (5 bases each). The germline V and J ends were trimmed by 6 bases and 6 bases, with 21 bases remaining between them. The CDR3 is 15 residues long. Germline V gives CDR1 MNHEY, CDR2 SVGEGT. The DNA for the CDR3 is TGTGCCAGCAGGGGGGTCTTCATGTCCACAGGCGAGCAGTACTTC. It codes for CASRGVFMSTGEQYF.

This chain connects TRBV11-2 to TRBJ1-2, with D possibly being TRBD1 (5 bases). The CDR3 covers 18 residues. Germline V gives CDR1 SGHAT, CDR2 FQNNGV. Trimming took off 5 bases at V and 4 bases at J, with 26 bases between the two ends. CDR3 amino acids: CASSPLRGRLGTSYGYTF. CDR3 in DNA: TGTGCCAGCAGCCCCTTGAGGGGAAGGCTGGGCACAAGCTATGGCTACACCTTC.

The chain carries TRBV20-1 and TRBJ2-7, with TRBD2 matching over 7 bases. The CDR3 spans 16 residues. From germline, CDR1 is DFQATT and CDR2 SNEGSKA (reference sequence). V lost 0 bases and J lost 2; bases outside the gene matches: 10. The CDR3 DNA reads as TGCAGTGCTAGAGAAGATTTTATGGGAGGGACCTACGAGCAGTACTTC. Translation gives CSAREDFMGGTYEQYF.

The V and J genes are TRBV12-3 or TRBV12-4 and TRBJ2-2; tentative D call: TRBD1 (6 bases). V was cut by 5 bases and J by 2 bases, with 12 bases left in between. The length of the CDR3 is 15 residues. Here the CDR3 reads CASSIRQDNTGELFF. The CDR3 DNA reads as TGTGCCAGCAGTATCCGACAGGATAACACCGGGGAGCTGTTTTTT.

The V call is TRBV19, the J call TRBJ1-2; D remains unclear. The CDR3 is 15 amino acids. V shed 1 base and J shed 1 base, with 10 bases lying between them. Germline CDR1 LNHDA, CDR2 SQIVND (reference sequence). Here the CDR3 DNA reads TGTGCCAGTAGTATAGTGCCCCGGGTTAACTATGGCTACACCTTC. Its translation is CASSIVPRVNYGYTF.

The chain's CDR3 is CASSAIGGYTF. CDR3 coding DNA: TGTGCCAGCAGCGCCATAGGGGGCTACACCTTC. This chain connects TRBV5-6 to TRBJ1-2, with unresolved D. Germline CDR1 and CDR2: SGHDT and YYEEEE. This CDR3 is 11 amino acids long. Between the trimmed V and J ends, which lost 4 bases and 8 bases, there was a span of 9 bases.

V usage is TRBV7-9 and J usage is TRBJ2-7; TRBD1 matches at 8 bases. The CDR3 has 18 amino acids. Germline trimming cut 5 bases from V and 0 bases from J; bases unmatched to any gene: 15. The germline gives CDR1 SEHNR, CDR2 FQNEAQ (reference sequence). The CDR3 sequence: CASSDKIWDRPDSYEQYF. In DNA, the CDR3 is TGTGCCAGCAGCGATAAGATATGGGACAGGCCCGACTCCTACGAGCAGTACTTC.

A few counts support this clonotype. The chain uses TRBV9 and TRBJ1-1; D call uncertain. Deletions cut 0 bases from V and 0 bases from J, with 3 bases between. Germline-derived CDR1 and CDR2 are SGDLS and YYNGEE. The CDR3 totals 13 residues. CDR3 sequence: CASSVGMNTEAFF. CDR3 sequence (DNA): TGTGCCAGCAGCGTAGGCATGAACACTGAAGCTTTCTTT.

Concerning this clonotype itself: The junction and the germline gene differ at one end; a read error may be behind it. The gene calls are TRBV7-7 and TRBJ2-1; 9 nucleotides agree with TRBD2. The CDR3 length is 14 residues. Per the germline V gene, CDR1 is SSHAT and CDR2 is FNYEAQ (reference sequence). The CDR3 sequence is CASSFSGSGSEQFF. Here the CDR3 DNA reads TGTGCTAGCAGCTTTAGCGGGAGCGGGAGTGAGCAGTTCTTC.

A few counts support this clonotype. This chain links TRBV6-2 or TRBV6-3 with TRBJ2-7, with 7 bases that match TRBD1. The germline V gene has CDR1 MNHEY and CDR2 SVGEGT. This CDR3 has 13 residues. The junction had 3 bases not matched to a gene; V was cut back by 5 bases and J by 2 bases. In DNA form, the CDR3 reads TGTGCCAGCAGTCCGGGACAGACCTACGAGCAGTACTTC. Translated: CASSPGQTYEQYF.

The rearrangement links TRBV7-9 to TRBJ1-1, with D uncertain. V was cut by 1 base and J by 4 bases, with 10 bases left in between. The CDR3 has 14 residues. Germline CDR1 reads SEHNR; CDR2 reads FQNEAQ (reference sequence). The CDR3 spells CASSLGGAGTEAFF. The CDR3 DNA sequence: TGTGCCAGCAGCTTAGGGGGTGCGGGCACTGAAGCTTTCTTT.

The gene calls are TRBV5-1 and TRBJ2-1; 9 nucleotides line up with TRBD2. V lost 4 bases and J lost 10; bases outside the gene matches: 12. The CDR3 has 15 amino acids. Germline CDR1 reads SGHRS; CDR2 reads YFSETQ. The CDR3 region is CASSTGTSMNKEQFF. The CDR3 DNA reads TGCGCCAGCAGCACGGGGACTAGCATGAATAAGGAGCAGTTCTTC.

This sequence joins TRBV15 and TRBJ2-3; D gene ambiguous. Germline CDR1 reads LNHNV; CDR2 reads YYDKDF (reference sequence). The CDR3 sequence is 14 residues long. Trimming stripped 0 bases from V and 2 bases from J, with 6 bases between. The CDR3 loop reads CATSRDRHTDTQYF. The DNA of the CDR3 is TGTGCCACCAGCAGAGATCGGCACACAGATACGCAGTATTTT.

The gene calls are TRBV7-2 and TRBJ2-3; 8 positions agree with TRBD2. V lost 1 base to trimming and J lost 7 bases; unmatched junction nucleotides: 4. The V gene's germline CDR1 is SGHTA and CDR2 FQGNSA. This CDR3 is built from 14 residues. This CDR3 is CASSLGREVNTQYF. The CDR3, as DNA: TGTGCCAGCAGCTTAGGGCGGGAGGTCAATACGCAGTATTTT.